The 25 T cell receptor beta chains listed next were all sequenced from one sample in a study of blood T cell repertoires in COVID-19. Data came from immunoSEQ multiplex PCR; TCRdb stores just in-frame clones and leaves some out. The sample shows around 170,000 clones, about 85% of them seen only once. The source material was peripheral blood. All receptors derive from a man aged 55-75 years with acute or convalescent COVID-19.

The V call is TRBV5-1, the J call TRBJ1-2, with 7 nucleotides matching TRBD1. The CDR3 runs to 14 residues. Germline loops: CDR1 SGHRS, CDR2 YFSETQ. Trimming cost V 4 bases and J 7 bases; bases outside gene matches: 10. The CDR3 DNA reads TGCGCCAGCAGCCTAAACAGGGGAGGAGGTGGCTACACCTTC. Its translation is CASSLNRGGGGYTF.

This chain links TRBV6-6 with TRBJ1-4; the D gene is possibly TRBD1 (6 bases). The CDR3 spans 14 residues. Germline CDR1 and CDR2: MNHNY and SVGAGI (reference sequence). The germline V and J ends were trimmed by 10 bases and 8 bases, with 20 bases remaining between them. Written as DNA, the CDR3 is TGTGCCACCCTATTACAGGGAAGTAGGGAAAAACTGTTTTTT. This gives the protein CATLLQGSREKLFF.

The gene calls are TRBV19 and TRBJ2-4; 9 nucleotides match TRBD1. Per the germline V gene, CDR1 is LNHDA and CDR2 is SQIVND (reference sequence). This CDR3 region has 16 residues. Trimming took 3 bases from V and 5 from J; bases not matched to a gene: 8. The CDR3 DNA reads TGTGCCAGTAGTATTGTGGGGACAGGGTCTCAAAACATTCAGTACTTC. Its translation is CASSIVGTGSQNIQYF.

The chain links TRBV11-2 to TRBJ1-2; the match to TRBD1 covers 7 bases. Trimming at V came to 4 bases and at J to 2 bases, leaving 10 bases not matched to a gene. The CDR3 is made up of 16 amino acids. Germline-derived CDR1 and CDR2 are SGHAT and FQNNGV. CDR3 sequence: CASSSRTGNINYGYTF. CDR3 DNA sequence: TGTGCCAGCAGCTCCCGGACAGGAAATATCAACTATGGCTACACCTTC. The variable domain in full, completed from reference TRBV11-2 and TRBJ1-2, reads EAGVAQSPRYKIIEKRQSVAFWCNPISGHATLYWYQQILGQGPKLLIQFQNNGVVDDSQLPKDRFSAERLKGVDSTLKIQPAKLEDSAVYLCASSSRTGNINYGYTFGSGTRLTVV.

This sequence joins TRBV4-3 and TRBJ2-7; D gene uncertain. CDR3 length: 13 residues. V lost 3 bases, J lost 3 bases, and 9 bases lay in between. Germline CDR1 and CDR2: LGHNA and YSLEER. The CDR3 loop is CASSHRINYEQYF. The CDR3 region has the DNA TGCGCCAGCAGCCACAGGATCAACTACGAGCAGTACTTC.

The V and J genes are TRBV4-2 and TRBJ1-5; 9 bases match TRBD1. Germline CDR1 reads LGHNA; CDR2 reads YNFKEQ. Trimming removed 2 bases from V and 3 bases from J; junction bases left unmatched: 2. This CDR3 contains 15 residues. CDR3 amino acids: CASSQRDRDNQPQHF. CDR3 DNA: TGTGCCAGCAGCCAACGGGACAGGGACAATCAGCCCCAGCATTTT.

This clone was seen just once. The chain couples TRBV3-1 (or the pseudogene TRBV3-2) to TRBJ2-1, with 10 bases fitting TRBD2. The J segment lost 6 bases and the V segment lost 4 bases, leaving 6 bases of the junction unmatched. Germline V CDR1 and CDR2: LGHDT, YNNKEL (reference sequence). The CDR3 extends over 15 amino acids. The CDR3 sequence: CASSLSGGFFNEQFF. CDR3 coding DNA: TGTGCCAGCAGCCTTAGCGGGGGGTTCTTCAATGAGCAGTTCTTC.

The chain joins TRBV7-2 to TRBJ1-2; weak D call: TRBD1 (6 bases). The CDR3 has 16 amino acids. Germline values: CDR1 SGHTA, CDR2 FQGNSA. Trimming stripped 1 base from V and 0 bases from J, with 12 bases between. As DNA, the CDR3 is TGTGCCAGCAGCTTAGTTTCAGGGGCAGCTAACTATGGCTACACCTTC. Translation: CASSLVSGAANYGYTF.

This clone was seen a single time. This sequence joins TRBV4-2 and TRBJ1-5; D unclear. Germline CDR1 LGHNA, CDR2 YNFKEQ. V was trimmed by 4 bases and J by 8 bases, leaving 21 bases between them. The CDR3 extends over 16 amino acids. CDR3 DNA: TGTGCCAGCAGCCCTGAGGGAACAGTGGAGATTGAGCCCCAGCATTTT. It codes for CASSPEGTVEIEPQHF.

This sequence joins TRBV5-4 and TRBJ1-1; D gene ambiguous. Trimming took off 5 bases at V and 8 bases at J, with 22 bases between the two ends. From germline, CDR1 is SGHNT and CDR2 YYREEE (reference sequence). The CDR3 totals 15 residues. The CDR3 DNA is TGTGCCAGCAGTTACCGGGATGGGGTGGTGGGAGAAGCTTTCTTT. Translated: CASSYRDGVVGEAFF. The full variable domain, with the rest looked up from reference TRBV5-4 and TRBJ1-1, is ETGVTQSPTHLIKTRGQQVTLRCSSQSGHNTVSWYQQALGQGPQFIFQYYREEENGRGNFPPRFSGLQFPNYSSELNVNALELDDSALYLCASSYRDGVVGEAFFGQGTRLTVV.

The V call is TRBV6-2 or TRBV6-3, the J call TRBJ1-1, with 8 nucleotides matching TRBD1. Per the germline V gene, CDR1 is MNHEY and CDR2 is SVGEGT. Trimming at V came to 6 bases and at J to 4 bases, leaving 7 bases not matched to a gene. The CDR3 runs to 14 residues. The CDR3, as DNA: TGTGCCAGCAGCGCAGGGGGCGGGAGCACTGAAGCTTTCTTT. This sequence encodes CASSAGGGSTEAFF.

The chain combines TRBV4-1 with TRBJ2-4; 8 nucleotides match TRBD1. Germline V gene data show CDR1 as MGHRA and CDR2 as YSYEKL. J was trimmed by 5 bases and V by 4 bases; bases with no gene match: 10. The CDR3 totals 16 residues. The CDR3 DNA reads TGCGCCAGCAGCCCCGGGACAGGTGATTACGAAAACATTCAGTACTTC. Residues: CASSPGTGDYENIQYF.

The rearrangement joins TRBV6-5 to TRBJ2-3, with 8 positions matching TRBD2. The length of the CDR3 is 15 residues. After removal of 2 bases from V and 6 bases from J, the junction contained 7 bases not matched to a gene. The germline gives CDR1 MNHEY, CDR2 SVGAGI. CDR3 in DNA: TGTGCCAGCAGTTACAATTCGGGAGGGCCGGATACGCAGTATTTT. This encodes CASSYNSGGPDTQYF.

In DNA form, the CDR3 reads TGTGCCAGCTCATCCAGGGCCTGGGACACAGATACGCAGTATTTT. The encoded protein is CASSSRAWDTDTQYF. The rearrangement joins TRBV18 to TRBJ2-3, with D maybe TRBD1 (5 bases). CDR1 is KGHSH, CDR2 LQKENI, per germline. V was clipped by 5 bases and J by 2 bases, with 14 bases between them. CDR3 length equals 15 residues.

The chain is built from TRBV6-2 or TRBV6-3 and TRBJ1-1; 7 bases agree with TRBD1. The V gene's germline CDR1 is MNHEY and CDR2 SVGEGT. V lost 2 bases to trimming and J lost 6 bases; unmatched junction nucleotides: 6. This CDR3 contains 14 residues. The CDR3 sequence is CASSYKGGDAEAFF. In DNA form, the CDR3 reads TGTGCCAGCAGTTACAAAGGGGGCGACGCTGAAGCTTTCTTT.

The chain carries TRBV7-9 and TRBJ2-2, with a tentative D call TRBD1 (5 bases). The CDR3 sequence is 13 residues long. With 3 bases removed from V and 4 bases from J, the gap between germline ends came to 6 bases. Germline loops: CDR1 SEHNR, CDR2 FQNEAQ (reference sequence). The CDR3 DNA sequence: TGTGCCAGCAGCTTGGGGCGCACCGGGGAGCTGTTTTTT. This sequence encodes CASSLGRTGELFF.

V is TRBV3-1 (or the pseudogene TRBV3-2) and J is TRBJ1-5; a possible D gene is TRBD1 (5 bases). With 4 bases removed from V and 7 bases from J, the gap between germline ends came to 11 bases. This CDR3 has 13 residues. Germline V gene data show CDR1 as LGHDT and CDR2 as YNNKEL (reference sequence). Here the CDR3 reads CASSRRGTQPQHF. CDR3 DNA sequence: TGTGCCAGCAGCCGACGGGGGACCCAGCCCCAGCATTTT.

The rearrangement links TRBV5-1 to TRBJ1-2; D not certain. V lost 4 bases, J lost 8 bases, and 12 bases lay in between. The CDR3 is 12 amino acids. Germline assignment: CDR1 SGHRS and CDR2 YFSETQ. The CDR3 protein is CASSPDAGGYTF. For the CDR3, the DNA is TGCGCCAGCAGCCCGGACGCGGGGGGCTACACCTTC.

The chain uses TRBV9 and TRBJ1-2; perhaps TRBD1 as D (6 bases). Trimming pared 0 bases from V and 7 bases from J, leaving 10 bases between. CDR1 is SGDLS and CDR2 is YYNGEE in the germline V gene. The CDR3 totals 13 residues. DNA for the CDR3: TGTGCCAGCAGCGTAGGCGGGGGCAGTGGCTACACCTTC. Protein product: CASSVGGGSGYTF.

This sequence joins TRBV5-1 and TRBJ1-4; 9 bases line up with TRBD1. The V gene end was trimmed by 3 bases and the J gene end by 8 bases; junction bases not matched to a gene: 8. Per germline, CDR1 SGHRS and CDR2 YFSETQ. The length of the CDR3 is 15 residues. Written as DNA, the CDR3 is TGCGCCAGCAGCTGGTTACAGGGGGCCGGAGAAAAACTGTTTTTT. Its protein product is CASSWLQGAGEKLFF.

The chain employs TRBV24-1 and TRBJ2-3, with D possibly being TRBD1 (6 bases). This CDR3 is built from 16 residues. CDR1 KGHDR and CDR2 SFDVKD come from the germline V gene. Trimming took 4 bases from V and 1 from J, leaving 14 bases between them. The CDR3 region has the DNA TGTGCCACCAGTGACCCCGGGACAACTGGCACAGATACGCAGTATTTT. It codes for CATSDPGTTGTDTQYF.

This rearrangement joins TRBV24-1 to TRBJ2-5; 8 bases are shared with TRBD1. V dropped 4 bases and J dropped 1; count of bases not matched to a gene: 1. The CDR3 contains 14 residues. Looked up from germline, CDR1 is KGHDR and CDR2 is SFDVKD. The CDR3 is CATSDTGGQETQYF. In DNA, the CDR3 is TGTGCCACCAGTGACACAGGGGGCCAAGAGACCCAGTACTTC.

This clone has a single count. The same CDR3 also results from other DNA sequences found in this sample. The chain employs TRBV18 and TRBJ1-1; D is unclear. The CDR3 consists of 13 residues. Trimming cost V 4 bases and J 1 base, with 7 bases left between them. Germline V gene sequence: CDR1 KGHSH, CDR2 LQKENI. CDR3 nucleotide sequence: TGTGCCAGCTCACTTTCCGGGAACACTGAAGCTTTCTTT. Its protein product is CASSLSGNTEAFF.

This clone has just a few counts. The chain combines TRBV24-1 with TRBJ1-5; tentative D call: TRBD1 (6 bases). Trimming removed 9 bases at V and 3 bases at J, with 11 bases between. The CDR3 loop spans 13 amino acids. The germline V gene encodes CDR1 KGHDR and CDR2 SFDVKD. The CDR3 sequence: CATSGAHNQPQHF. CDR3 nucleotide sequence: TGTGCCACCTCAGGGGCCCACAATCAGCCCCAGCATTTT.

CDR3 sequence (DNA): TGTGCCAGCAGTTACGACAGAAGGAACTATGGCTACACCTTC. This translates into CASSYDRRNYGYTF. V is TRBV6-5 and J is TRBJ1-2, with D perhaps TRBD1 (5 bases). Germline values: CDR1 MNHEY, CDR2 SVGAGI. V dropped 2 bases and J dropped 2 bases, with 9 bases sitting between them. The CDR3 consists of 14 residues.